This TCR beta chain comes out of a study of patients and donors after allogeneic stem cell transplantation. The trim removed 5 bases at V and 4 bases at J, leaving 8 bases unmatched. The CDR3 has 15 residues. TCRdb independently ran MiXCR on the RT-PCR reads; one entry per CDR3 protein. The sample includes about a million distinct CDR3 sequences, around 17% seen only once; the top ten take 5.5% to 6.5%. Only a few counts were recorded for this clonotype. Material for sequencing was blood, either unsorted or a sorted T cell fraction (not recorded which). The chain joins TRBV12-3 or TRBV12-4 to TRBJ1-5; 7 bases line up with TRBD1. The receptor was derived from a human donor who was either an allogeneic HSCT recipient or a stem cell or donor lymphocyte infusion donor (not recorded which). It is not recorded whose cells these are; they may come from a transplant donor. CDR3: CASSPRDRANQPQHF. DNA for the CDR3: TGTGCCAGCAGTCCCCGGGACAGAGCAAATCAGCCCCAGCATTTT.